This TCR beta chain was captured in a study of response to subunit inactivated influenza vaccine. Germline CDR1 and CDR2: SEHNR and FQNEAQ (reference sequence). Trimming left V 3 bases short and J 3 bases short, with 9 bases between. The CDR3 consists of 13 residues. In TCRdb, the RT-PCR reads were re-called with MiXCR into one record per CDR3 protein. This table holds roughly 620,000 distinct CDR3 sequences, roughly 12% found once. These same data were also listed under a study on T cells expressing NK-cell markers. That source adds: Making the TCR beta cDNA relied on 5'RACE template switching with UMIs.

The source material was PBMCs from blood, sampled on the day of vaccination. The receptor comes from a man aged 50 or older who received an inactivated influenza vaccine. J is TRBJ2-7 and V is TRBV7-9, with D possibly TRBD2 on 5 matching bases. CDR3 in amino acids: CASSLRADYEQYF. The CDR3 coding sequence is TGTGCCAGCAGCTTGAGGGCAGACTACGAGCAGTACTTC.